Below, 20 T cell receptor beta chains from the same sample are listed, as sequenced in a study of blood T cell repertoires in COVID-19. Produced via immunoSEQ multiplex PCR; TCRdb's table is partial and in-frame only. The sample lists tens of thousands of clones; about nine tenths were seen once. The sample taken for sequencing was peripheral blood. Every receptor here comes from a man between 60 and 70 years old with active COVID-19.

The genes are TRBV18 and TRBJ1-2; TRBD1 agrees at 7 bases. This CDR3 spans 13 amino acids. Unmatched junction bases numbered 4, after V lost 4 bases and J lost 5 bases. Per germline, CDR1 KGHSH and CDR2 LQKENI. The CDR3: CASSHRDSYGYTF. The CDR3 DNA sequence: TGTGCCAGCTCACACCGGGACAGTTATGGCTACACCTTC.

CDR3 protein: CASSTRVLSLNTEAFF. The CDR3, as DNA: TGTGCCAGCAGCACTAGGGTCCTGAGCCTTAACACTGAAGCTTTCTTT. The V gene is TRBV7-8, the J gene TRBJ1-1; D is unclear. Germline-derived CDR1 and CDR2 are SGHVS and FQNEAQ. V was trimmed by 5 bases and J by 2 bases, leaving 18 bases between them. The CDR3 has 16 amino acids.

The chain links TRBV4-1 to TRBJ1-4; D remains unclear. V shed 3 bases and J shed 8 bases, with 10 bases lying between them. The CDR3 has 13 amino acids. The germline V gene encodes CDR1 MGHRA and CDR2 YSYEKL. The CDR3 DNA reads as TGCGCCAGCAGCCAGGGCCTCGAGGAAAAACTGTTTTTT. Residues: CASSQGLEEKLFF.

This clone was picked up one time. The CDR3 spells CASRVDAGGYEQYF. The CDR3 region has the DNA TGTGCCAGCAGGGTGGATGCAGGGGGCTACGAGCAGTACTTC. This rearrangement joins TRBV2 to TRBJ2-7; 7 nucleotides align to TRBD1. There are 14 residues in the CDR3. Per germline, CDR1 SNHLY and CDR2 FYNNEI. V lost 6 bases, J lost 3 bases, and 8 bases stayed unmatched.

This clone was detected only once. This chain links TRBV7-8 with TRBJ1-6; D is uncertain. CDR3 length: 13 amino acids. Trimming cost V 6 bases and J 12 bases, with 15 bases left between them. The germline V gene encodes CDR1 SGHVS and CDR2 FQNEAQ. DNA of the CDR3: TGTGCCAGCAGTCCGGGGTCTCTCGAACCCCTCCACTTT. Its protein product is CASSPGSLEPLHF.

This clone was detected once. The chain links TRBV6-5 to TRBJ2-5; 9 nucleotides agree with TRBD1. Germline lookup yields CDR1 MNHEY and CDR2 SVGAGI. The CDR3 length is 14 residues. V gave up 10 bases and J gave up 5 bases; unmatched junction bases: 11. CDR3 sequence (DNA): TGTGCCACTGGAACCGGGACAGGGACCGAGACCCAGTACTTC. The encoded protein is CATGTGTGTETQYF.

This clone was detected only once. The chain couples TRBV5-1 to TRBJ2-3; 9 positions agree with TRBD2. With V trimmed by 3 bases and J by 4 bases, 3 bases remained unmatched. Germline CDR1 reads SGHRS; CDR2 reads YFSETQ. The CDR3 is 14 amino acids. The CDR3 here is CASSSSGNSDTQYF. The CDR3 region has the DNA TGCGCCAGCAGCTCTAGCGGGAATTCAGATACGCAGTATTTT. The whole variable domain, remainder taken from reference TRBV5-1 and TRBJ2-3, is KAGVTQTPRYLIKTRGQQVTLSCSPISGHRSVSWYQQTPGQGLQFLFEYFSETQRNKGNFPGRFSGRQFSNSRSEMNVSTLELGDSALYLCASSSSGNSDTQYFGPGTRLTVL.

The chain combines TRBV28 with TRBJ2-7; 7 positions match TRBD1. V shed 5 bases, J shed 6 bases, and the junction held 13 bases outside the gene matches. From germline, CDR1 is MDHEN and CDR2 SYDVKM. The CDR3 is 15 residues long. The CDR3 is CASSLRGRGSREQYF. The DNA for the CDR3 is TGTGCCAGCAGTCTCCGGGGCAGGGGGTCGCGCGAGCAGTACTTC.

J is TRBJ2-1 and V is TRBV27, with TRBD2 as a possible D gene (5 bases). Trimming took off 8 bases at V and 4 bases at J, with 9 bases between the two ends. The CDR3 sequence is 12 residues long. Germline CDR1 MNHEY, CDR2 SMNVEV (reference sequence). The CDR3 here is CASSGGYNEQFF. CDR3 in DNA: TGTGCCAGCTCCGGCGGGTACAATGAGCAGTTCTTC.

The CDR3 bases are TGTGCCAGCAACACGGACTTCAACACTGAAGCTTTCTTT. Its translation is CASNTDFNTEAFF. The chain couples TRBV2 to TRBJ1-1; D ambiguous. Between the trimmed V and J ends, which lost 7 bases and 2 bases, there was a span of 11 bases. The CDR3 covers 13 residues. Germline CDR1 reads SNHLY; CDR2 reads FYNNEI.

The V and J genes are TRBV4-2 and TRBJ2-5; 10 nucleotides align to TRBD2. Germline CDR1 and CDR2: LGHNA and YNFKEQ. The CDR3 covers 15 residues. The ends lost 4 bases at V and 5 bases at J; junction bases unmatched: 7. The CDR3 DNA is TGTGCCAGCAGCCCTAGCGGGAGTGGTGGGGAGACCCAGTACTTC. Its translation is CASSPSGSGGETQYF.

The genes are TRBV29-1 and TRBJ2-4, with 13 bases fitting TRBD2. The CDR3 runs to 17 residues. Unmatched junction bases numbered 6, after V lost 4 bases and J lost 0 bases. Germline V gene lookup returns CDR1 SQVTM and CDR2 ANQGSEA. The CDR3 loop is CSVATSGRQLAKNIQYF. The CDR3 DNA sequence: TGCAGCGTTGCGACTAGCGGGAGGCAACTAGCCAAAAACATTCAGTACTTC.

This clone has more than one count but fewer than ten. CDR3 nucleotide sequence: TGCGCCAGCAGCGCAGCAGGGGCCGAGCAGTACTTC. Protein sequence: CASSAAGAEQYF. The V call is TRBV5-1, the J call TRBJ2-7; TRBD1 is a possible D gene (6 bases). V was trimmed by 4 bases and J by 6 bases, leaving 11 bases between them. There are 12 residues in the CDR3. Germline values: CDR1 SGHRS, CDR2 YFSETQ.

The chain combines TRBV30 with TRBJ1-2; D possibly corresponds to TRBD1 (6 bases). Trimming shortened V by 2 bases and J by 2 bases, and 12 bases separated the two germline ends. Germline lookup yields CDR1 GTSNPN and CDR2 SVGIG (reference sequence). CDR3 length equals 14 residues. This chain's CDR3 is CAWSPGTSNYGYTF. CDR3 sequence (DNA): TGTGCCTGGAGTCCCGGGACAAGCAACTATGGCTACACCTTC.

The chain recombines TRBV2 with TRBJ2-5, with 8 nucleotides matching TRBD2. The V and J ends lost 5 bases and 2 bases, in that order; junction bases with no gene match: 13. The germline gives CDR1 SNHLY, CDR2 FYNNEI. The CDR3 length is 17 residues. CDR3 amino acids: CASSYSPGTSSQETQYF. As DNA, the CDR3 is TGTGCCAGCAGTTATTCGCCGGGGACTAGTTCACAAGAGACCCAGTACTTC.

The V call is TRBV10-1, the J call TRBJ2-1; 8 nucleotides match TRBD2. Losses at the gene ends were 0 bases for V and 8 bases for J; bases not matched to a gene: 9. Per the germline V gene, CDR1 is WNHNN and CDR2 is SYGVQD (reference sequence). This CDR3 has 16 amino acids. The CDR3 loop is CASSESHSGSGDEQFF. CDR3 coding DNA: TGCGCCAGCAGTGAGTCGCACAGCGGGAGTGGCGATGAGCAGTTCTTC.

For the CDR3, the DNA is TGTGCCAGCAGCCACCCTATGCGTGATGGCTACACCTTC. Protein sequence: CASSHPMRDGYTF. The chain joins TRBV12-3 or TRBV12-4 to TRBJ1-2; no definite D call. Between the trimmed V and J ends, which lost 6 bases and 6 bases, there was a span of 14 bases. The CDR3 is 13 residues long.

The J gene is TRBJ2-7, the V gene TRBV5-1; the D gene is possibly TRBD2 (6 bases). V lost 3 bases, J lost 5 bases, and 15 bases lay in between. The CDR3 is made up of 14 amino acids. Germline lookup yields CDR1 SGHRS and CDR2 YFSETQ. The CDR3, as DNA: TGCGCCAGCAGCTCCCCTAGCGCCTTTCACGAGCAGTACTTC. Translating gives CASSSPSAFHEQYF.

The rearrangement uses TRBV9 and TRBJ1-3; D not certain. The V and J ends lost 0 bases and 0 bases respectively, with 7 bases between them. Germline-derived CDR1 and CDR2 are SGDLS and YYNGEE. This CDR3 spans 15 amino acids. The CDR3 DNA is TGTGCCAGCAGCGTAGGGCACAACTCTGGAAACACCATATATTTT. This encodes CASSVGHNSGNTIYF.

V gene TRBV7-3 combines with J gene TRBJ2-7, with 8 bases fitting TRBD2. CDR3 size: 13 residues. Trimming at V came to 5 bases and at J to 2 bases, leaving 2 bases not matched to a gene. From germline, CDR1 is SGHTA and CDR2 FQGTGA. DNA of the CDR3: TGTGCCAGCAGCGAGGGACTAGCCTACGAGCAGTACTTC. This encodes CASSEGLAYEQYF.